The 27 T cell receptor beta chains reported below all come from one sample, sequenced in a study of PD-1 blockade in classical Hodgkin lymphoma. Brentuximab vedotin exposure varied, and every patient relapsed after autologous stem cell transplantation. Repertoires were generated with immunoSEQ multiplex PCR, while TCRdb's copy carries only in-frame clones and drops some. This sample has about 17,000 clones, with about four fifths found just once. The source was peripheral blood mononuclear cells (PBMCs), collected at baseline. The source of these receptors is a human donor with classical Hodgkin lymphoma.

The chain uses TRBV11-2 and TRBJ1-2, with D tentatively TRBD1 (5 bases). The CDR3 runs to 13 residues. Germline assignment: CDR1 SGHAT and CDR2 FQNNGV. V lost 1 base and J lost 13, with 16 bases in between. CDR3 in DNA: TGTGCCAGCAGCTTAGGAGCGGGCAGGGCCGGCACCTTC. It yields the protein CASSLGAGRAGTF.

The chain has TRBV18 and TRBJ2-7, with D perhaps matching TRBD1 (5 bases). Trimming cost V 3 bases and J 2 bases, with 11 bases left between them. The germline gives CDR1 KGHSH, CDR2 LQKENI. The CDR3 runs to 14 residues. The CDR3 DNA reads as TGTGCCAGCTCACCCCGCCCAGGGCCCTACGAGCAGTACTTC. Translated: CASSPRPGPYEQYF.

The table lists this clone with a count of one. The chain couples TRBV30 to TRBJ2-7; a possible D gene is TRBD1 (6 bases). Germline CDR1 reads GTSNPN; CDR2 reads SVGIG (reference sequence). This CDR3 has 12 amino acids. V was cut by 4 bases and J by 7 bases, with 14 bases left in between. This chain's CDR3 is CAWTTGLGEQYF. DNA of the CDR3: TGTGCCTGGACTACAGGGCTGGGTGAGCAGTACTTC.

The chain joins TRBV6-1 to TRBJ1-5; 7 nucleotides agree with TRBD1. Germline trimming cut 6 bases from V and 5 bases from J; bases unmatched to any gene: 10. Germline-derived CDR1 and CDR2 are MNHNS and SASEGT. This CDR3 is built from 15 residues. CDR3 region: CASRSPQGLYQPQHF. Here the CDR3 DNA reads TGTGCCAGCAGATCTCCACAGGGGCTGTATCAGCCCCAGCATTTT.

The chain employs TRBV4-2 and TRBJ2-1; TRBD2 aligns across 8 bases. CDR1 is LGHNA, CDR2 YNFKEQ, per germline. This CDR3 is 15 amino acids long. V shed 3 bases and J 8 bases; nucleotides not matched to a gene: 9. The CDR3 here is CASSQDGGGMDEQFF. In nucleotides, the CDR3 is TGTGCCAGCAGCCAGGATGGCGGGGGGATGGATGAGCAGTTCTTC.

This chain's CDR3 is CASSPTGTSYNEQFF. CDR3 DNA sequence: TGTGCCAGCAGCCCAACCGGGACTAGCTACAATGAGCAGTTCTTC. The chain recombines TRBV7-9 with TRBJ2-1; 8 bases agree with TRBD2. Germline trimming cut 5 bases from V and 3 bases from J; bases unmatched to any gene: 6. The CDR3 has 15 residues. In germline, CDR1 is SEHNR, CDR2 FQNEAQ (reference sequence). Variable domain in full (rest from reference TRBV7-9 and TRBJ2-1): DTGVSQNPRHKITKRGQNVTFRCDPISEHNRLYWYRQTLGQGPEFLTYFQNEAQLEKSRLLSDRFSAERPKGSFSTLEIQRTEQGDSAMYLCASSPTGTSYNEQFFGPGTRLTVL.

V is TRBV7-2 and J is TRBJ1-3, with TRBD1 identical over 7 bases. The germline V gene has CDR1 SGHTA and CDR2 FQGNSA. The CDR3 extends over 16 amino acids. Unmatched junction bases numbered 7, after V lost 5 bases and J lost 0 bases. The CDR3 here is CASSTRQGTSGNTIYF. The CDR3 region has the DNA TGTGCCAGCAGCACTCGACAGGGAACCTCTGGAAACACCATATATTTT.

The CDR3 coding sequence is TGCAGCGTTGATCGACGGACAGGGGTAAATGAGCAGTTCTTC. It codes for CSVDRRTGVNEQFF. The chain couples TRBV29-1 to TRBJ2-1, with 9 bases matching TRBD1. The V and J ends lost 3 bases and 7 bases, in that order; junction bases with no gene match: 7. The CDR3 length is 14 residues. Germline values: CDR1 SQVTM, CDR2 ANQGSEA.

This sequence joins TRBV2 and TRBJ1-1; perhaps TRBD1 as D (5 bases). The CDR3 is 15 amino acids. Trimming removed 8 bases at V and 1 base at J, with 17 bases between. Germline CDR1 and CDR2: SNHLY and FYNNEI. The CDR3 bases are TGTGCCAGCCGACCCCCAGGGATGGGGAACACTGAAGCTTTCTTT. Translated: CASRPPGMGNTEAFF.

The chain employs TRBV5-6 and TRBJ2-2; D is possibly TRBD1 or TRBD2 (6 bases each). CDR3 length: 15 residues. Germline lookup yields CDR1 SGHDT and CDR2 YYEEEE. The V end was cut by 4 bases, the J end by 6 bases, with 16 bases between. CDR3 amino acids: CASSPGSGAPGELFF. As DNA, the CDR3 is TGTGCCAGCAGCCCCGGTTCGGGGGCCCCCGGGGAGCTGTTTTTT. Full variable domain (rest looked up from reference TRBV5-6 and TRBJ2-2): DAGVTQSPTHLIKTRGQQVTLRCSPKSGHDTVSWYQQALGQGPQFIFQYYEEEERQRGNFPDRFSGHQFPNYSSELNVNALLLGDSALYLCASSPGSGAPGELFFGEGSRLTVL.

The rearrangement links TRBV15 to TRBJ2-7, with D unresolved. Germline lookup yields CDR1 LNHNV and CDR2 YYDKDF (reference sequence). The CDR3 runs 13 residues. Trimming removed 0 bases at V and 7 bases at J, with 10 bases between. The CDR3 DNA reads as TGTGCCACCAGCAGAGATCTTGGGATTGAGCAGTACTTC. This gives the protein CATSRDLGIEQYF.

V usage is TRBV6-6 and J usage is TRBJ1-1, with D perhaps TRBD1 (6 bases). Germline V gene lookup returns CDR1 MNHNY and CDR2 SVGAGI (reference sequence). V lost 7 bases to trimming and J lost 2 bases, with 14 bases between them. The CDR3 consists of 14 residues. Written as DNA, the CDR3 is TGTGCCAGCATTCCTTCGGACAGAAACACTGAAGCTTTCTTT. This codes for CASIPSDRNTEAFF.

V usage is TRBV7-9 and J usage is TRBJ1-2; D not certain. Trimming shortened V by 0 bases and J by 4 bases, and 9 bases separated the two germline ends. CDR3 length equals 14 residues. Germline V gene data show CDR1 as SEHNR and CDR2 as FQNEAQ (reference sequence). In nucleotides, the CDR3 is TGTGCCAGCAGCTTAGCGCAGAGCCCCTATGGCTACACCTTC. Translation gives CASSLAQSPYGYTF.

The rearrangement joins TRBV6-5 to TRBJ2-1, with 11 positions matching TRBD2. Unmatched junction bases numbered 12, after V lost 2 bases and J lost 12 bases. In germline, CDR1 is MNHEY, CDR2 SVGAGI. This CDR3 contains 16 residues. The CDR3 loop is CASSYASGLAENSQFF. The CDR3, as DNA: TGTGCCAGCAGTTACGCATCGGGACTAGCGGAAAACTCGCAGTTCTTC.

The chain employs TRBV7-9 and TRBJ2-3; perhaps TRBD2 as D (5 bases). V was trimmed by 4 bases and J by 6 bases, leaving 14 bases between them. The CDR3 loop spans 14 amino acids. Germline loops: CDR1 SEHNR, CDR2 FQNEAQ (reference sequence). The chain's CDR3 is CASSSRDSSDTQYF. The CDR3 coding sequence is TGTGCCAGCAGCTCCCGGGATTCTTCGGATACGCAGTATTTT.

The CDR3 loop reads CAWSAQVLSGSAQYF. Here the CDR3 DNA reads TGTGCCTGGAGTGCCCAAGTGTTATCGGGTTCGGCCCAGTACTTC. V usage is TRBV30 and J usage is TRBJ2-5; D is unclear. V lost 1 base and J 9 bases, leaving 21 bases between the germline ends. The CDR3 is 15 residues long. Germline V gene data show CDR1 as GTSNPN and CDR2 as SVGIG (reference sequence).

This sequence joins TRBV28 and TRBJ2-1, with TRBD2 as a possible D gene (7 bases). The CDR3 consists of 13 residues. V gave up 5 bases and J gave up 9 bases, with 14 bases separating them. Germline V CDR1 and CDR2: MDHEN, SYDVKM. CDR3 bases: TGTGCCAGCAGTCGGGGGGCTCCGGTTGAGCAGTTCTTC. Amino acids: CASSRGAPVEQFF.

V is TRBV28 and J is TRBJ2-7; no definite D call. CDR3 length: 16 residues. Germline V gives CDR1 MDHEN, CDR2 SYDVKM. V was trimmed by 5 bases and J by 5 bases, leaving 22 bases between them. As DNA, the CDR3 is TGTGCCAGCAGTCCTGCATCAACGGGTAGGATCCACGAGCAGTACTTC. Its translation is CASSPASTGRIHEQYF.

The V call is TRBV6-6, the J call TRBJ1-1; tentative D call: TRBD1 (5 bases). CDR3 length: 15 amino acids. Germline CDR1 reads MNHNY; CDR2 reads SVGAGI (reference sequence). V was cut by 11 bases and J by 0 bases, with 19 bases left in between. CDR3 nucleotide sequence: TGTGCCGTCCAAGGACACCTTAGAATGAACACTGAAGCTTTCTTT. Its translation is CAVQGHLRMNTEAFF.

The chain joins TRBV7-8 to TRBJ2-1; 11 nucleotides match TRBD2. From germline, CDR1 is SGHVS and CDR2 FQNEAQ. Trimming took 3 bases from V and 12 from J; bases not matched to a gene: 10. The CDR3 is 15 amino acids. This CDR3 is CASSLELAGESGQFF. The CDR3 region has the DNA TGTGCCAGCAGCTTGGAACTAGCGGGAGAGAGTGGGCAGTTCTTC.

The chain recombines TRBV10-1 with TRBJ2-3; D is perhaps TRBD2 (6 bases). CDR3 length equals 14 residues. Trimming stripped 4 bases from V and 8 bases from J, with 16 bases between. Germline CDR1 is WNHNN and CDR2 is SYGVQD (reference sequence). CDR3 region: CASSVRDSQGTQYF. The CDR3, as DNA: TGCGCCAGCAGTGTGCGGGACTCCCAGGGTACGCAGTATTTT.

The CDR3 region is CASSLAGLAGFKNIQYF. As DNA, the CDR3 is TGTGCCAGCAGCTTAGCGGGACTAGCGGGCTTCAAAAACATTCAGTACTTC. V gene TRBV7-2 combines with J gene TRBJ2-4; 12 bases are a match to TRBD2. Germline V gene lookup returns CDR1 SGHTA and CDR2 FQGNSA. The V segment lost 0 bases and the J segment 3 bases; nucleotides outside the gene matches: 3. The CDR3 extends over 17 amino acids.

The chain links TRBV5-8 to TRBJ1-1, with 10 bases fitting TRBD1. In germline, CDR1 is SGHTS, CDR2 YDEGEE. Trimming at V came to 4 bases and at J to 10 bases, leaving 7 bases not matched to a gene. The CDR3 runs 13 residues. CDR3 in amino acids: CASSMDRGMAAFF. The CDR3 DNA reads TGTGCCAGCAGCATGGACAGGGGGATGGCAGCTTTCTTT.

This sequence joins TRBV7-9 and TRBJ2-1; 13 bases are shared with TRBD2. The trim removed 8 bases at V and 8 bases at J, leaving 9 bases unmatched. Germline CDR1 is SEHNR and CDR2 is FQNEAQ (reference sequence). The CDR3 runs 15 residues. The CDR3 DNA reads as TGTGCCAGCCTATCGACTAGCGGGAGGCAACATGAGCAGTTCTTC. Protein sequence: CASLSTSGRQHEQFF.

The chain joins TRBV19 to TRBJ2-1; 8 bases map to TRBD2. The CDR3 has 14 residues. Germline V gives CDR1 LNHDA, CDR2 SQIVND (reference sequence). The V segment lost 1 base and the J segment 15 bases; nucleotides outside the gene matches: 11. The CDR3 sequence is CASSIGGSGVDPFF. CDR3 nucleotide sequence: TGTGCCAGTAGTATAGGAGGTAGCGGGGTCGATCCGTTCTTC. The full variable domain, in which reference TRBV19 and TRBJ2-1 provide the parts outside the CDR3, is DGGITQSPKYLFRKEGQNVTLSCEQNLNHDAMYWYRQDPGQGLRLIYYSQIVNDFQKGDIAEGYSVSREKKESFPLTVTSAQKNPTAFYLCASSIGGSGVDPFFGPGTRLTVL.

J is TRBJ2-4 and V is TRBV5-1; TRBD2 is a possible D gene (6 bases). The CDR3 runs 13 residues. Per germline, CDR1 SGHRS and CDR2 YFSETQ. V lost 4 bases to trimming and J lost 6 bases, with 11 bases between them. In DNA form, the CDR3 reads TGCGCCAGCAGCCAGACCGGGGGAAACATTCAGTACTTC. It yields the protein CASSQTGGNIQYF. The complete variable domain, with remaining parts taken from reference TRBV5-1 and TRBJ2-4, reads KAGVTQTPRYLIKTRGQQVTLSCSPISGHRSVSWYQQTPGQGLQFLFEYFSETQRNKGNFPGRFSGRQFSNSRSEMNVSTLELGDSALYLCASSQTGGNIQYFGAGTRLSVL.

As regards this clone: At one boundary the junction diverges from the germline segment, which might be a read error. V gene TRBV5-1 combines with J gene TRBJ2-7; D unclear. Germline V CDR1 and CDR2: SGHRS, YFSETQ. The CDR3 spans 13 residues. The CDR3 nucleotides are TGCGCCAGCAGCTTGGATCGTTCCTACAAGCAGTACTTC. Translating it yields CASSLDRSYKQYF.